A selection of T cell receptor beta chains follows, all from one sample in a study of blood T cell repertoires in COVID-19. Measured with immunoSEQ multiplex PCR; TCRdb has only the in-frame clones, and not every one. The sample lists about 160,000 clones; 70% to 80% were seen once. Sequencing was performed on peripheral blood. These receptor sequences come from a man aged 55 to 70 with acute or convalescent COVID-19. Both conserved end residues are part of each CDR3. Fields, in order: V gene, CDR3 length, J gene, clone size, D gene, CDR3 DNA, CDR3 protein. The D gene is left open where the match is weak. The size entry is marked missing in some rows and otherwise reads once, few, many or a size class.

V: TRBV9
length: 16
J: TRBJ2-3
size: .
D: TRBD2
DNA: TGTGCCAGCAGCGTGCAGATAGCGGGGGGAGGAGATACGCAGTATTTT
CDR3: CASSVQIAGGGDTQYF

V: TRBV30
length: 14
J: TRBJ2-3
size: .
D: .
DNA: TGTGCCTGGAAAAGGGGTAATAAGGCAGATACGCAGTATTTT
CDR3: CAWKRGNKADTQYF

V: TRBV10-1
length: 13
J: TRBJ2-2
size: .
D: .
DNA: TGCGCCAGCGGCGGTCGGAGGGCCGGGGAGCTGTTTTTT
CDR3: CASGGRRAGELFF

V: TRBV6-5
length: 13
J: TRBJ1-4
size: .
D: .
DNA: TGTGCCAGCAGTTACCAGGAAAATGAAAAACTGTTTTTT
CDR3: CASSYQENEKLFF

V: TRBV19
length: 15
J: TRBJ2-2
size: .
D: TRBD2
DNA: TGTGCCAGTAGTTTGACTAGCGGGGACACCGGGGAGCTGTTTTTT
CDR3: CASSLTSGDTGELFF

V: TRBV24-1
length: 12
J: TRBJ1-1
size: .
D: .
DNA: TGTGCCACCAGTCAGGGTCGGACTGAAGCTTTCTTT
CDR3: CATSQGRTEAFF

V: TRBV30
length: 14
J: TRBJ2-7
size: .
D: TRBD1
DNA: TGTGCCTGGAGTGGAGGGGGCATGGCGCGGGAGCAGTACTTC
CDR3: CAWSGGGMAREQYF

V: TRBV27
length: 14
J: TRBJ2-7
size: .
D: .
DNA: TGTGCCAGCAGTTTAGGCGGGGAGAACTACGAGCAGTACTTC
CDR3: CASSLGGENYEQYF

V: TRBV19
length: 16
J: TRBJ1-6
size: .
D: .
DNA: TGTGCCAGTAGTATAACCGCGGGGAACCGAAATTCACCCCTCCACTTT
CDR3: CASSITAGNRNSPLHF

V: TRBV7-2
length: 14
J: TRBJ1-1
size: .
D: .
DNA: TGTGCCAGCAGCTTCAGGGGCACTAACACTGAAGCTTTCTTT
CDR3: CASSFRGTNTEAFF

V: TRBV2
length: 14
J: TRBJ1-2
size: .
D: .
DNA: TGTGCCAGCAGTGTGGTAGCGGGGTTGGGAGGCTACACCTTC
CDR3: CASSVVAGLGGYTF

V: TRBV2
length: 14
J: TRBJ2-2
size: .
D: .
DNA: TGTGCCAGCACTAACAGGGATAACACCGGGGAGCTGTTTTTT
CDR3: CASTNRDNTGELFF

V: TRBV19
length: 12
J: TRBJ1-2
size: .
D: TRBD1
DNA: TGTGCCAGTAGGCGGGACAGGGATGGCTACACCTTC
CDR3: CASRRDRDGYTF

V: TRBV6-5
length: 14
J: TRBJ1-2
size: .
D: TRBD1
DNA: TGTGCCAGCAGGATGGGGACAGGAGACTATGGCTACACCTTC
CDR3: CASRMGTGDYGYTF

V: TRBV4-1
length: 12
J: TRBJ1-1
size: once
D: TRBD1
DNA: TGCGCCAGCGGCGGAGGGGGCCCTGAAGCTTTCTTT
CDR3: CASGGGGPEAFF

V: TRBV7-9
length: 15
J: TRBJ1-2
size: .
D: .
DNA: TGTGCCAGCACCCCCCCCAGCCTACAGAACTATGGCTACACCTTC
CDR3: CASTPPSLQNYGYTF

V: TRBV19
length: 11
J: TRBJ1-4
size: .
D: .
DNA: TGTGCCAGTAGGGAGTCGGAAAAACTGTTTTTT
CDR3: CASRESEKLFF

V: TRBV6-5
length: 15
J: TRBJ1-2
size: .
D: .
DNA: TGTGCCAGCAGTTACTCGGCAGGCTTTAACTATGGCTACACCTTC
CDR3: CASSYSAGFNYGYTF

V: TRBV18
length: 15
J: TRBJ1-4
size: .
D: TRBD1
DNA: TGTGCCAGCCGACGGACAGGCCGCCTGGGAGAAAAACTGTTTTTT
CDR3: CASRRTGRLGEKLFF

V: TRBV4-3
length: 15
J: TRBJ1-3
size: .
D: TRBD1
DNA: TGCGCCAGCAGCCAACAAAGGACAGGGGTAAACACCATATATTTT
CDR3: CASSQQRTGVNTIYF

V: TRBV7-9
length: 16
J: TRBJ1-6
size: .
D: .
DNA: TGTGCCAGCAGCCCGCTGGACAGTTTCTATAATTCACCCCTCCACTTT
CDR3: CASSPLDSFYNSPLHF

V: TRBV18
length: 19
J: TRBJ1-3
size: once
D: .
DNA: TGTGCCAGCTCACCTGCCCGGGGGGTACTGGAAATACCCGGAAACACCATATATTTT
CDR3: CASSPARGVLEIPGNTIYF

V: TRBV24-1
length: 14
J: TRBJ2-7
size: .
D: TRBD1
DNA: TGTGCCACCAGTGATCCGGGGACAGGCTACGAGCAGTACTTC
CDR3: CATSDPGTGYEQYF

V: TRBV11-2
length: 15
J: TRBJ1-5
size: few
D: .
DNA: TGTGCCAGCAGCAGAACCACGGGAGTCAATCAGCCCCAGCATTTT
CDR3: CASSRTTGVNQPQHF

V: TRBV29-1
length: 13
J: TRBJ1-2
size: few
D: .
DNA: TGCAGCGTTGAAACCCCTGGACTTGGTGGCTACACCTTC
CDR3: CSVETPGLGGYTF

V: TRBV12-5
length: 16
J: TRBJ2-7
size: .
D: .
DNA: TGTGCTAGTGGTTTGGTGTACAGGGCCGGGTCCTACGAGCAGTACTTC
CDR3: CASGLVYRAGSYEQYF

V: TRBV9
length: 16
J: TRBJ2-2
size: .
D: .
DNA: TGTGCCAGCAGCGTAGGCGAGCGGACTAACACCGGGGAGCTGTTTTTT
CDR3: CASSVGERTNTGELFF

V: TRBV5-1
length: 15
J: TRBJ2-2
size: .
D: TRBD1
DNA: TGCGCCAGCAGCTTGTCTACAGGGGGCACCGGGGAGCTGTTTTTT
CDR3: CASSLSTGGTGELFF

V: TRBV5-4
length: 15
J: TRBJ2-7
size: .
D: .
DNA: TGTGCCAGCAGCCTCGATATACCGGGACTCTACGAGCAGTACTTC
CDR3: CASSLDIPGLYEQYF

V: TRBV11-2
length: 14
J: TRBJ2-7
size: once
D: .
DNA: TGTGCCAGCAGCCTCGGTCTTCTCTCCTACGAGCAGTACTTC
CDR3: CASSLGLLSYEQYF

V: TRBV5-8
length: 14
J: TRBJ1-2
size: .
D: .
DNA: TGTGCCAGCACCTTTCCAGGGAATCGGGTCGGCTACACCTTC
CDR3: CASTFPGNRVGYTF

V: TRBV3-1/TRBV3-2
length: 19
J: TRBJ2-4
size: .
D: .
DNA: TGTGCCAGCAGCCATCCGAACAAACCCAGCCCAGGAGCCAAAAACATTCAGTACTTC
CDR3: CASSHPNKPSPGAKNIQYF

V: TRBV5-5
length: 15
J: TRBJ1-2
size: few
D: TRBD1
DNA: TGTGCCAGCAGCTACGGGACAGGGGGTATCGGTGGCTACACCTTC
CDR3: CASSYGTGGIGGYTF

V: TRBV7-6
length: 16
J: TRBJ1-2
size: .
D: TRBD1
DNA: TGTGCCAGCAGCCCCGGACAGGGCATTAGGGGGAGTGGCTACACCTTC
CDR3: CASSPGQGIRGSGYTF

V: TRBV4-2
length: 16
J: TRBJ2-7
size: .
D: TRBD2
DNA: TGTGCCAGCAGCCAAACCTGGGCTAGCGGGGGTCACGAGCAGTACTTC
CDR3: CASSQTWASGGHEQYF

V: TRBV30
length: 14
J: TRBJ2-1
size: .
D: .
DNA: TGTGCCTGGCAACAGGGAAGTTCCTACAATGAGCAGTTCTTC
CDR3: CAWQQGSSYNEQFF

V: TRBV19
length: 13
J: TRBJ1-2
size: .
D: .
DNA: TGTGCCAGTAGGGCCGGACAGAGTTATGGCTACACCTTC
CDR3: CASRAGQSYGYTF

V: TRBV2
length: 14
J: TRBJ2-5
size: .
D: TRBD2
DNA: TGTGCCAGCAGTGGGACTAGCGGGGAAGAGACCCAGTACTTC
CDR3: CASSGTSGEETQYF

V: TRBV6-5
length: 15
J: TRBJ1-3
size: .
D: TRBD1
DNA: TGTGCCAGCGGCACTACCGGGACAGGGGGAAACACCATATATTTT
CDR3: CASGTTGTGGNTIYF

V: TRBV30
length: 17
J: TRBJ2-7
size: .
D: .
DNA: TGTGCCTGGAGTGTACGGTGGTCAGGGGCTACCTCCTACGAGCAGTACTTC
CDR3: CAWSVRWSGATSYEQYF

V: TRBV14
length: 14
J: TRBJ2-1
size: .
D: .
DNA: TGTGCCAGCAGCCTAGCCCGGACAGATTCCGGGCAGTTCTTC
CDR3: CASSLARTDSGQFF

V: TRBV9
length: 18
J: TRBJ1-2
size: .
D: .
DNA: TGTGCCAGCAGCGCGACCCTCACCTTGGGGGGGGTGTTCTATGGCTACACCTTC
CDR3: CASSATLTLGGVFYGYTF

V: TRBV10-3
length: 15
J: TRBJ1-5
size: .
D: .
DNA: TGTGCCATCAGTGAGACAAAAAATAGCAATCAGCCCCAGCATTTT
CDR3: CAISETKNSNQPQHF

V: TRBV24-1
length: 14
J: TRBJ1-4
size: .
D: .
DNA: TGTGCCACCAGTGAGGCGGATACTAATGAAAAACTGTTTTTT
CDR3: CATSEADTNEKLFF

V: TRBV7-6
length: 15
J: TRBJ2-5
size: .
D: .
DNA: TGTGCCAGCAGCTTATCACAGGGAGCATGGGAGACCCAGTACTTC
CDR3: CASSLSQGAWETQYF

V: TRBV6-5
length: 13
J: TRBJ2-7
size: .
D: .
DNA: TGTGCCAGCAGTTACCGGGAGAACTACGAGCAGTACTTC
CDR3: CASSYRENYEQYF

V: TRBV7-9
length: 16
J: TRBJ2-7
size: .
D: TRBD2
DNA: TGTGCCAGCAGCCCGAAGAGCGGGGGGCTCTCCTACGAGCAGTACTTC
CDR3: CASSPKSGGLSYEQYF

V: TRBV5-1
length: 13
J: TRBJ1-2
size: .
D: .
DNA: TGCGCCAGCAGCCCGGGGACAAACTATGGCTACACCTTC
CDR3: CASSPGTNYGYTF

V: TRBV14
length: 16
J: TRBJ2-5
size: .
D: .
DNA: TGTGCCAGCAGTGCCGTGGGACTTGGAGTTCAAGAGACCCAGTACTTC
CDR3: CASSAVGLGVQETQYF